This paragraph reports one T cell receptor (beta chain). This entry belongs to a study of blood T cells in healthy people across ages. CDR3 length equals 14 residues. Germline assignment: CDR1 SNHLY and CDR2 FYNNEI. V dropped 4 bases and J dropped 0 bases, with 10 bases sitting between them. Sample-barcoded 5' priming and a J-beta primer mix drove a second PCR of roughly 7 to 11 cycles. TCRdb analysed the 5' RACE reads with MiXCR anew, one entry per CDR3 protein. Of around 870,000 distinct CDR3 sequences listed, more than 25% are singletons. Collection of approximately 9.3 milliliters of peripheral blood was performed for each donor.

This sequence joins TRBV2 and TRBJ2-7; the D gene could be TRBD1 or TRBD2 (6 bases each). Sample: blood. This TCR came from a woman older than 75 in good health. CDR3: CASSARGHSYEQYF. CDR3 nucleotide sequence: TGTGCCAGCAGTGCTCGGGGGCACTCCTACGAGCAGTACTTC.